The 24 T cell receptor beta chains reported below all come from one sample, sequenced in a study of control samples from healthy donors and cancer patients. Profiling relied on immunoSEQ multiplex PCR, and the TCRdb table lists in-frame clones only, not all of them. Altogether about 94,000 clones are present, 90% being singletons, with the ten largest covering around 3.8%. What was sequenced was blood. The receptor set was obtained from a woman aged 18-29 years in good health.

The rearrangement uses TRBV10-3 and TRBJ2-1; no clear D. The CDR3 contains 13 residues. Trimming removed 2 bases at V and 6 bases at J, with 8 bases between. In germline, CDR1 is ENHRY, CDR2 SYGVKD. The CDR3 loop reads CAISEKASNEQFF. CDR3 DNA sequence: TGTGCCATCAGTGAGAAGGCAAGCAATGAGCAGTTCTTC.

The CDR3 here is CASAGGTEAFF. In nucleotides, the CDR3 is TGTGCCAGCGCAGGGGGCACTGAAGCTTTCTTT. The chain is built from TRBV3-1 (or the pseudogene TRBV3-2) and TRBJ1-1; 7 positions match TRBD1. CDR1 and CDR2 (germline): LGHDT, YNNKEL (reference sequence). There are 11 residues in the CDR3. The ends lost 8 bases at V and 4 bases at J; junction bases unmatched: 1.

This clone was counted only a few times. The genes are TRBV5-4 and TRBJ1-1; D may be TRBD1 (6 bases). The V end lost 4 bases, the J end lost 0 bases, and 16 bases lay between the germline ends. The CDR3 runs to 16 residues. Per the germline V gene, CDR1 is SGHNT and CDR2 is YYREEE (reference sequence). The CDR3 spells CASSPDSPSMNTEAFF. Here the CDR3 DNA reads TGTGCCAGCAGCCCGGACAGTCCTTCCATGAACACTGAAGCTTTCTTT.

The V and J genes are TRBV7-3 and TRBJ2-2, with D possibly being TRBD2 (5 bases). This CDR3 spans 15 amino acids. Trimming pared 4 bases from V and 6 bases from J, leaving 15 bases between. Germline CDR1 SGHTA, CDR2 FQGTGA. The CDR3 bases are TGTGCCAGCAGCTCCCGAGCACACGGGGCCGGGGAGCTGTTTTTT. Residues: CASSSRAHGAGELFF.

A single count supports this clone. This chain connects TRBV6-2 or TRBV6-3 to TRBJ2-7, with 7 bases fitting TRBD2. Germline CDR1 MNHEY, CDR2 SVGEGT. The CDR3 runs to 12 residues. J gave up 9 bases and V 5 bases, and 7 bases lay outside the gene matches. The CDR3 region is CASSPTSDGQYF. CDR3 in DNA: TGTGCCAGCAGTCCAACTAGCGACGGGCAGTACTTC.

The rearrangement joins TRBV19 to TRBJ1-1, with D uncertain. Germline values: CDR1 LNHDA, CDR2 SQIVND (reference sequence). The CDR3 extends over 12 amino acids. V lost 7 bases, J lost 4 bases, and 10 bases lay in between. The DNA for the CDR3 is TGTGCCAGTAACGAGGGAGGCACTGAAGCTTTCTTT. As protein: CASNEGGTEAFF.

V and J are TRBV10-2 and TRBJ1-3; no clear D gene. Trimming removed 4 bases at V and 0 bases at J, with 7 bases between. CDR1 and CDR2 (germline): WSHSY, SAAADI. This CDR3 contains 14 residues. The CDR3 DNA sequence: TGCGCCAGCAGTGCCGCCAGCTCTGGAAACACCATATATTTT. Its protein is CASSAASSGNTIYF.

This clone was counted once. The CDR3 loop reads CASSHKQGVYQETQYF. In DNA, the CDR3 is TGTGCCAGCAGCCATAAACAGGGGGTGTACCAAGAGACCCAGTACTTC. The V gene is TRBV7-3, the J gene TRBJ2-5, with TRBD1 matching over 8 bases. Germline V gene sequence: CDR1 SGHTA, CDR2 FQGTGA. Losses at the gene ends were 5 bases for V and 0 bases for J; bases not matched to a gene: 8. The CDR3 length is 16 residues.

The V gene is TRBV9, the J gene TRBJ2-3; TRBD1 or TRBD2 may be the D gene (6 bases each). With 5 bases removed from V and 6 bases from J, the gap between germline ends came to 10 bases. The CDR3 is 12 residues long. CDR1 is SGDLS and CDR2 is YYNGEE in the germline V gene. CDR3 sequence: CASSGGGDTQYF. The CDR3 coding sequence is TGTGCCAGCAGTGGAGGGGGGGATACGCAGTATTTT.

This clone has a handful of counts. CDR3 sequence: CASSLVGGTGANVLTF. DNA of the CDR3: TGCGCCAGCAGCTTGGTGGGGGGCACTGGGGCCAACGTCCTGACTTTC. This chain uses TRBV5-1 with TRBJ2-6, with D perhaps given as TRBD1 or TRBD2 (6 bases each). This CDR3 is built from 16 residues. Germline V CDR1 and CDR2: SGHRS, YFSETQ. V lost 0 bases and J 2 bases, leaving 9 bases between the germline ends.

This clone was counted once. The CDR3 region is CASSGPGQTFYEQYF. The CDR3 DNA follows: TGTGCCAGCAGCGGCCCGGGACAGACTTTCTACGAGCAGTACTTC. The V and J genes are TRBV11-2 and TRBJ2-7; 7 nucleotides agree with TRBD1. This CDR3 spans 15 amino acids. Germline V gene lookup returns CDR1 SGHAT and CDR2 FQNNGV. V was clipped by 5 bases and J by 3 bases; unmatched bases: 10.

V is TRBV25-1 and J is TRBJ2-5; D is undetermined. Germline-derived CDR1 and CDR2 are MGHDK and SYGVNS. V was shortened by 3 bases and J by 5 bases, with 13 bases between the two germline ends. The CDR3 is 14 residues long. The CDR3 is CASSDERTSETQYF. CDR3 in DNA: TGTGCCAGCAGTGATGAGAGGACCTCGGAGACCCAGTACTTC.

This clone was counted once. This sequence joins TRBV6-5 and TRBJ1-4; no firm D call. Germline V gene lookup returns CDR1 MNHEY and CDR2 SVGAGI. The CDR3 sequence is 14 residues long. Trimming stripped 6 bases from V and 0 bases from J, with 8 bases between. CDR3: CASSGSPTNEKLFF. The CDR3 region has the DNA TGTGCCAGCAGCGGGAGCCCAACTAATGAAAAACTGTTTTTT.

This clone was counted a few times. The chain recombines TRBV6-1 with TRBJ1-5; D unresolved. The V end lost 1 base, the J end lost 4 bases, and 5 bases lay between the germline ends. Germline CDR1 reads MNHNS; CDR2 reads SASEGT. This CDR3 has 13 amino acids. The CDR3 nucleotides are TGTGCCAGCAGTGAAGGTATGAATCAGCCCCAGCATTTT. Residues: CASSEGMNQPQHF.

CDR3 loop: CASKLELYQETQYF. The DNA for the CDR3 is TGTGCCAGCAAGCTTGAACTGTACCAAGAGACCCAGTACTTC. The J gene is TRBJ2-5, the V gene TRBV2, with D uncertain. Germline V gene sequence: CDR1 SNHLY, CDR2 FYNNEI. The CDR3 sequence is 14 residues long. V lost 7 bases, J lost 0 bases, and 12 bases lay in between. The full variable domain, completed using reference TRBV2 and TRBJ2-5, is EPEVTQTPSHQVTQMGQEVILRCVPISNHLYFYWYRQILGQKVEFLVSFYNNEISEKSEIFDDQFSVERPDGSNFTLKIRSTKLEDSAMYFCASKLELYQETQYFGPGTRLLVL.

CDR3: CASSLNPAGTAYEQYF. For the CDR3, the DNA is TGTGCCAGCAGCCTCAATCCTGCCGGGACAGCCTACGAGCAGTACTTC. The J gene is TRBJ2-7, the V gene TRBV4-2; 7 bases fit TRBD1. The CDR3 runs 16 residues. Unmatched junction bases numbered 11, after V lost 4 bases and J lost 2 bases. The germline gives CDR1 LGHNA, CDR2 YNFKEQ.

The V gene is TRBV6-6, the J gene TRBJ2-5; 8 bases are a match to TRBD2. CDR1 is MNHNY and CDR2 is SVGAGI in the germline V gene (reference sequence). With 4 bases clipped from V and 6 bases from J, the junction kept 10 bases outside the gene matches. This CDR3 has 15 residues. The CDR3 region is CASSLNGGASKTQYF. The CDR3 region has the DNA TGTGCCAGCAGTTTGAACGGGGGGGCTTCGAAGACCCAGTACTTC.

In its sample, this clone was seen a few times. The chain uses TRBV19 and TRBJ2-1; D could derive from TRBD1 or TRBD2 (5 bases each). The V end lost 3 bases, the J end lost 4 bases, and 13 bases lay between the germline ends. The CDR3 spans 15 residues. Looked up from germline, CDR1 is LNHDA and CDR2 is SQIVND (reference sequence). The CDR3 DNA sequence: TGTGCCAGTAGTATTCGGGGACGGGAATACAATGAGCAGTTCTTC. Its protein is CASSIRGREYNEQFF.

The chain recombines TRBV7-8 with TRBJ2-1, with D possibly TRBD2 on 5 matching bases. This CDR3 region has 15 residues. Trimming took off 5 bases at V and 4 bases at J, with 15 bases between the two ends. Per germline, CDR1 SGHVS and CDR2 FQNEAQ. CDR3 sequence: CASSPSNEGYNEQFF. CDR3 DNA: TGTGCCAGCAGCCCATCCAATGAGGGTTACAATGAGCAGTTCTTC.

The chain joins TRBV7-9 to TRBJ1-4; D possibly corresponds to TRBD1 (5 bases). The CDR3 consists of 13 residues. Trimming removed 2 bases at V and 7 bases at J, with 8 bases between. CDR1 is SEHNR and CDR2 is FQNEAQ in the germline V gene (reference sequence). CDR3 sequence (DNA): TGTGCCAGCAGCTTAAGGGGCAGTGAAAAACTGTTTTTT. This sequence encodes CASSLRGSEKLFF.

The chain uses TRBV3-1 (or the pseudogene TRBV3-2) and TRBJ2-3; TRBD2 matches at 10 bases. J lost 3 bases, V lost 1 base, and 16 bases had no gene match. CDR3 length: 20 residues. Germline CDR1 is LGHDT and CDR2 is YNNKEL (reference sequence). CDR3 amino acids: CASSQGQRGGMGISTDTQYF. The CDR3 bases are TGTGCCAGCAGCCAAGGACAGCGGGGGGGCATGGGAATTAGTACAGATACGCAGTATTTT.

This clone has a single count. The chain couples TRBV19 to TRBJ1-1, with D hard to call. The CDR3 has 14 residues. The germline gives CDR1 LNHDA, CDR2 SQIVND (reference sequence). V was trimmed by 5 bases and J by 1 base, leaving 11 bases between them. CDR3 region: CASSPSPGNTEAFF. The DNA for the CDR3 is TGTGCCAGTAGTCCCTCTCCAGGGAACACTGAAGCTTTCTTT.

This chain connects TRBV5-6 to TRBJ2-5; TRBD2 matches at 8 bases. Trimming took 2 bases from V and 1 from J; bases not matched to a gene: 16. The length of the CDR3 is 19 residues. Germline CDR1 is SGHDT and CDR2 is YYEEEE. CDR3 loop: CASSFDQGLAGKFQETQYF. The CDR3 coding sequence is TGTGCCAGCAGCTTCGATCAGGGATTAGCGGGGAAATTCCAAGAGACCCAGTACTTC. The full variable domain, its missing parts supplied by reference TRBV5-6 and TRBJ2-5, is DAGVTQSPTHLIKTRGQQVTLRCSPKSGHDTVSWYQQALGQGPQFIFQYYEEEERQRGNFPDRFSGHQFPNYSSELNVNALLLGDSALYLCASSFDQGLAGKFQETQYFGPGTRLLVL.

The chain employs TRBV29-1 and TRBJ1-4, with 8 positions matching TRBD1. The CDR3 contains 14 residues. Unmatched junction bases numbered 6, after V lost 4 bases and J lost 5 bases. Germline V lookup: CDR1 SQVTM, CDR2 ANQGSEA. The DNA of the CDR3 is TGCAGCGTTGGGTTCAGGGGGCGCAATGAAAAACTGTTTTTT. This codes for CSVGFRGRNEKLFF.